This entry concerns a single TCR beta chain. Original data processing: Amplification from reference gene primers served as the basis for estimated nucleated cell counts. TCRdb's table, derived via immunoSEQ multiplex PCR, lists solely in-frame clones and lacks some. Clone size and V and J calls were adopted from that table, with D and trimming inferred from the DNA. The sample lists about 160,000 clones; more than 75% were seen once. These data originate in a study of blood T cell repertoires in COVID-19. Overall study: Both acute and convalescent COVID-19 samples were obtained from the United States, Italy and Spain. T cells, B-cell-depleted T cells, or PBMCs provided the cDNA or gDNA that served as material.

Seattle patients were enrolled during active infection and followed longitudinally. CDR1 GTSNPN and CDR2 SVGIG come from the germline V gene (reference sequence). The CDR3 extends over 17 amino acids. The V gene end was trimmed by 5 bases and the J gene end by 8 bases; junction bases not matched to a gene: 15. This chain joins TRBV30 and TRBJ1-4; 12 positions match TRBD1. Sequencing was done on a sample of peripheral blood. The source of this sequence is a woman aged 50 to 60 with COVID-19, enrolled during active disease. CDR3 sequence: CAWGTGTGGKQGEKLFF. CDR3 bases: TGTGCCTGGGGTACCGGGACAGGGGGCAAACAAGGGGAAAAACTGTTTTTT.